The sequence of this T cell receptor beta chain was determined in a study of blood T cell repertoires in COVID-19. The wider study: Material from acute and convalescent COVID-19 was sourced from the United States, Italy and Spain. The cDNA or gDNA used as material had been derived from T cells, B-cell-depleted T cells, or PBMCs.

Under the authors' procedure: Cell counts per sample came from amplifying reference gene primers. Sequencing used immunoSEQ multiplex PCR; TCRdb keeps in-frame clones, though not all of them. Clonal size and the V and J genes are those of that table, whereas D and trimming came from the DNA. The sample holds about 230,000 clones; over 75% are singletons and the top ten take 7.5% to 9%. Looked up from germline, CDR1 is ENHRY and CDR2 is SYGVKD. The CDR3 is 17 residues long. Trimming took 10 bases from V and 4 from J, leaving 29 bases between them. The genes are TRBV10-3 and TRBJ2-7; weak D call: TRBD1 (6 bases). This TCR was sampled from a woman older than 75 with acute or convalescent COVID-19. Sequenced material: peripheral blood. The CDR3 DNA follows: TGTGCCACCCCGACAGGCGAACGTGGCCGGTTCCTTTACGAGCAGTACTTC. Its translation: CATPTGERGRFLYEQYF.